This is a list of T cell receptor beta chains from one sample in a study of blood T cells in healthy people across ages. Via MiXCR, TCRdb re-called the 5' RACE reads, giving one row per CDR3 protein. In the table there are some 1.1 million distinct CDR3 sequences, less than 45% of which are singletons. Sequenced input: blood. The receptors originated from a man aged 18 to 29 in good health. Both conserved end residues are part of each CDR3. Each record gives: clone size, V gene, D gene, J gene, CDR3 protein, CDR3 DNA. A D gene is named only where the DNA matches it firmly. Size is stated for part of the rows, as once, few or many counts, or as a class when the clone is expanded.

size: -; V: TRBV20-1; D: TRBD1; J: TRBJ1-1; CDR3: CSARTGSGGEAFF; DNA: TGCAGTGCTCGGACAGGGTCGGGCGGTGAAGCTTTCTTT
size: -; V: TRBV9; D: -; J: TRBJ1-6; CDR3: CASSTHGSSYNSPLHF; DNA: TGTGCCAGCAGCACCCACGGGAGCTCCTATAATTCACCCCTCCACTTT
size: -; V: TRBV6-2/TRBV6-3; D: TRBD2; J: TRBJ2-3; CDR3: CASSHPSGGAEDTQYF; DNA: TGTGCCAGCAGCCACCCAAGCGGGGGGGCCGAAGATACGCAGTATTTT
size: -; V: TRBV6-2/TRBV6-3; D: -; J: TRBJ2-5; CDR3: CASSYNRGLETQYF; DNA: TGTGCCAGCAGTTATAATCGGGGGCTAGAGACCCAGTACTTC
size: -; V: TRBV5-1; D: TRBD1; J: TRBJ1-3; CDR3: CASSPGQGADTIYF; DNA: TGCGCCAGCAGCCCCGGACAGGGGGCAGACACCATATATTTT
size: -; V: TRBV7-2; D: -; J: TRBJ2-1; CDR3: CASSLELAPNEQFF; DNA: TGTGCCAGCAGCTTAGAGCTAGCCCCCAATGAGCAGTTCTTC
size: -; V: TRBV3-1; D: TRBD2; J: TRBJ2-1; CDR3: CASSQEVRDYRDYNEQFF; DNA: TGTGCCAGCAGCCAAGAGGTCCGGGACTACCGAGACTACAATGAGCAGTTCTTC
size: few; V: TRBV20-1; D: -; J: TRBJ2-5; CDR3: CSASGSPATGRFGTQYF; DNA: TGCAGTGCTAGCGGATCGCCGGCGACAGGGAGGTTTGGGACCCAGTACTTC
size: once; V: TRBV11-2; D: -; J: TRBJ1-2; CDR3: CASSERDRPNYGYTF; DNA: TGTGCCAGCAGCGAACGGGACCGACCGAACTATGGCTACACCTTC
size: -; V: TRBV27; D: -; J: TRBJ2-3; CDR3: CASSLRQAVGDTQYF; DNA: TGTGCCAGCAGTCTCCGACAGGCCGTCGGGGATACGCAGTATTTT
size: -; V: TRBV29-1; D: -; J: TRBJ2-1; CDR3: CSVERTAEETQFF; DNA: TGCAGCGTAGAACGGACAGCCGAAGAGACCCAGTTCTTC
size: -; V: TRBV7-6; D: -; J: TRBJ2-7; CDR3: CASSLSLGGYEQYF; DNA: TGTGCCAGCAGCTTAAGTTTAGGGGGGTATGAGCAGTACTTC
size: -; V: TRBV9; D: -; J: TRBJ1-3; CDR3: CASSSGGTRFAGNTIYF; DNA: TGTGCCAGCAGCTCGGGGGGCACCAGATTTGCTGGAAACACCATATATTTT
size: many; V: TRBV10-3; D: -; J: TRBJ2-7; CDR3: CAIKGSYEQYF; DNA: TGTGCCATCAAGGGGAGTTACGAGCAGTACTTC
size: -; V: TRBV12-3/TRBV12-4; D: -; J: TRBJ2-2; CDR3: CASSAAGRGTGELFF; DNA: TGTGCCAGCAGTGCCGCGGGGAGGGGGACCGGGGAGCTGTTTTTT
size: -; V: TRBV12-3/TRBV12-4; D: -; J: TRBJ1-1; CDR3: CASDSRIEGTEAFF; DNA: TGTGCCAGCGACTCCCGGATCGAGGGAACTGAAGCTTTCTTT
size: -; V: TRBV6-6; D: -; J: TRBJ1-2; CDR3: CASSYAGARYGYTF; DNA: TGTGCCAGCAGTTACGCCGGGGCACGGTATGGCTACACCTTC
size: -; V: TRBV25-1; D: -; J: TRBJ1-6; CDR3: CASSDGEYWNSPLHF; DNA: TGTGCCAGCAGTGATGGGGAATACTGGAATTCACCCCTCCACTTT
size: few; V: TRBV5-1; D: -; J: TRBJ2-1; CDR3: CASSLAQMVNEQFF; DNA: TGCGCCAGCAGCTTGGCCCAGATGGTAAATGAGCAGTTCTTC
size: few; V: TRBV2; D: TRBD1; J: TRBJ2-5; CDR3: CASSEGQRQETQYF; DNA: TGTGCCAGCAGTGAGGGACAGAGACAAGAGACCCAGTACTTC
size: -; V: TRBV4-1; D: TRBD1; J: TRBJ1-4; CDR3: CASSLTGESEKLYF; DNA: TGCGCCAGCAGCTTAACAGGGGAGAGTGAAAAACTGTATTTT
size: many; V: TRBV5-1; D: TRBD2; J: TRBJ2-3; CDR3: CASSLGAGVLTDTQYF; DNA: TGCGCCAGCAGCTTGGGAGCGGGAGTCCTCACAGATACGCAGTATTTT
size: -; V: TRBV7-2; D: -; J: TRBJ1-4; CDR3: CASSLSTDNEKLFF; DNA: TGTGCCAGCAGCTTATCGACAGATAATGAAAAACTGTTTTTT
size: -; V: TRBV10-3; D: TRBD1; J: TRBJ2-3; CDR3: CAINGQGADTQYF; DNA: TGTGCCATCAATGGACAGGGGGCAGATACGCAGTATTTT
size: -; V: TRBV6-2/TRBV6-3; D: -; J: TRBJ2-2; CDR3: CASSYGTGVRSQLFF; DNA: TGTGCCAGCAGTTACGGGACGGGGGTTCGTTCGCAGCTGTTTTTT
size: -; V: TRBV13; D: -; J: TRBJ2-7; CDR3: CASSQNLNYEQYF; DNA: TGTGCCAGCAGCCAAAATCTGAACTACGAGCAGTACTTC
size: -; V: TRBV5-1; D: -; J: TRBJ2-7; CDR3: CASSFIQGYEQYF; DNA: TGCGCCAGCAGCTTTATACAGGGTTACGAGCAGTACTTC
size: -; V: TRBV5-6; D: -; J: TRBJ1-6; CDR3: CASSRRRGRPLHF; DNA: TGTGCCAGCAGCCGTAGAAGGGGTAGGCCCCTCCACTTT
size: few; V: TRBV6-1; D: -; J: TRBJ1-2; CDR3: CASSEYGREQGGYTF; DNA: TGTGCCAGCAGTGAATATGGCCGGGAGCAGGGGGGCTACACCTTC
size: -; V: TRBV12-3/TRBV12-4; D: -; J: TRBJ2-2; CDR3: CASSPRIGAGELFF; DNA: TGTGCCAGCAGTCCGCGAATAGGGGCCGGGGAGCTGTTTTTT
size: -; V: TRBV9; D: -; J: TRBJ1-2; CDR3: CASSVSTDYGYTF; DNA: TGTGCCAGCAGCGTCTCAACGGACTATGGCTACACCTTC
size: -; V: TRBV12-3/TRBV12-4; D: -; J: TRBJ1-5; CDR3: CASSLMTARNQPQHF; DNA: TGTGCCAGCAGTTTAATGACAGCCCGCAATCAGCCCCAGCATTTT
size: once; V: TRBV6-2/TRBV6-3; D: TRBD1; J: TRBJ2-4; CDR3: CASTDQGAINIQYF; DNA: TGTGCCAGCACAGATCAGGGGGCGATAAACATTCAGTACTTC